These 28 T cell receptor beta chains were all obtained from the same sample, sequenced in a study of T cells after yellow fever vaccination. One entry per CDR3 protein, called by TCRdb with MiXCR from the 5' RACE reads. Altogether about 340,000 distinct CDR3 sequences are present, under 15% being singletons, with the ten largest covering 2.5% to 3.5%. The source was CD4+ T cells sorted from PBMCs, collected 15 days after the yellow fever booster vaccination. These TCRs come from a man younger than 35 who received the YFV17D yellow fever vaccine.

At least ten counts were recorded for this clonotype. This chain connects TRBV3-1 to TRBJ2-1, with 8 nucleotides matching TRBD2. After removal of 1 base from V and 9 bases from J, the junction contained 8 bases not matched to a gene. Germline V lookup: CDR1 LGHDT, CDR2 YNNKEL (reference sequence). There are 15 residues in the CDR3. Here the CDR3 reads CASSQGVGGAAEQFF. The CDR3 nucleotides read TGTGCCAGCAGCCAAGGGGTCGGGGGGGCCGCTGAGCAGTTCTTC.

This clonotype came up many times. The V and J genes are TRBV5-1 and TRBJ2-7; 14 positions match TRBD2. Germline lookup yields CDR1 SGHRS and CDR2 YFSETQ. J was trimmed by 2 bases and V by 4 bases; bases with no gene match: 8. The CDR3 loop spans 17 amino acids. CDR3: CASSPPGLAGETYEQYF. The CDR3 DNA sequence: TGCGCCAGCAGCCCCCCGGGACTAGCGGGGGAAACCTACGAGCAGTACTTC. The full variable domain, with the rest looked up from reference TRBV5-1 and TRBJ2-7, is KAGVTQTPRYLIKTRGQQVTLSCSPISGHRSVSWYQQTPGQGLQFLFEYFSETQRNKGNFPGRFSGRQFSNSRSEMNVSTLELGDSALYLCASSPPGLAGETYEQYFGPGTRLTVT.

A few counts support this clonotype. The chain carries TRBV12-3 or TRBV12-4 and TRBJ2-7, with 9 positions matching TRBD1. V trimming: 6 bases; J trimming: 2 bases; junction bases outside the gene matches: 8. There are 15 residues in the CDR3. CDR3 DNA: TGTGCCAGCAGCCCTACAGGGGGCTTCACCTACGAGCAGTACTTC. This encodes CASSPTGGFTYEQYF.

Ten or more counts support this clonotype. The CDR3 coding sequence is TGTGCCAGCAAGATCTCCGGCGGCGCCTACGAGCAGTACTTC. This sequence encodes CASKISGGAYEQYF. The V and J genes are TRBV12-3 or TRBV12-4 and TRBJ2-7; D remains ambiguous. The CDR3 is 14 residues long. Trimming stripped 7 bases from V and 2 bases from J, with 15 bases between.

This clonotype has at least ten counts. This chain uses TRBV11-2 with TRBJ2-3; D is unresolved. Trimming cost V 3 bases and J 3 bases, with 7 bases left between them. Germline-derived CDR1 and CDR2 are SGHAT and FQNNGV. This CDR3 is 13 amino acids long. This CDR3 is CASSFFATDTQYF. The CDR3 DNA follows: TGTGCCAGCAGCTTCTTCGCGACAGATACGCAGTATTTT. The variable domain in full, completed from reference TRBV11-2 and TRBJ2-3, reads EAGVAQSPRYKIIEKRQSVAFWCNPISGHATLYWYQQILGQGPKLLIQFQNNGVVDDSQLPKDRFSAERLKGVDSTLKIQPAKLEDSAVYLCASSFFATDTQYFGPGTRLTVL.

This chain joins TRBV4-3 and TRBJ2-7; no reliable D call. This CDR3 region has 15 residues. Germline CDR1 and CDR2: LGHNA and YSLEER. Trimming removed 4 bases from V and 0 bases from J, with 13 bases in between. Written as DNA, the CDR3 is TGCGCCAGCAGCCTAACAAGGCAAAGCTCCTACGAGCAGTACTTC. Residues: CASSLTRQSSYEQYF.

This clonotype was seen a few times. This chain joins TRBV5-6 and TRBJ2-6; perhaps TRBD1 as D (6 bases). Trimming took 3 bases from V and 0 from J, leaving 16 bases between them. CDR3 length: 18 amino acids. Germline CDR1 reads SGHDT; CDR2 reads YYEEEE. The CDR3 DNA reads as TGTGCCAGCAGCTCCCTCGACAGGTTTGCCTCTGGGGCCAACGTCCTGACTTTC. It yields the protein CASSSLDRFASGANVLTF.

The chain joins TRBV5-1 to TRBJ2-3, with D unresolved. CDR1 SGHRS and CDR2 YFSETQ come from the germline V gene. V lost 5 bases and J 0 bases, leaving 13 bases between the germline ends. CDR3 size: 15 residues. The CDR3 loop reads CASRRDGLSTDTQYF. The CDR3 DNA reads as TGCGCCAGCAGGCGAGACGGCCTTAGCACAGATACGCAGTATTTT. The variable domain in full, with the rest retrieved from reference TRBV5-1 and TRBJ2-3, is KAGVTQTPRYLIKTRGQQVTLSCSPISGHRSVSWYQQTPGQGLQFLFEYFSETQRNKGNFPGRFSGRQFSNSRSEMNVSTLELGDSALYLCASRRDGLSTDTQYFGPGTRLTVL.

This clonotype has a handful of counts. This chain joins TRBV24-1 and TRBJ2-5; possibly TRBD1 for D (6 bases). This CDR3 has 15 amino acids. The germline gives CDR1 KGHDR, CDR2 SFDVKD. V lost 2 bases and J lost 5, with 14 bases in between. The CDR3 loop is CATSDSRLTGETQYF. In DNA, the CDR3 is TGTGCCACCAGTGATTCAAGACTCACAGGGGAGACCCAGTACTTC.

The chain recombines TRBV10-3 with TRBJ2-7, with D perhaps given as TRBD1 or TRBD2 (5 bases each). From germline, CDR1 is ENHRY and CDR2 SYGVKD. With 2 bases removed from V and 0 bases from J, the gap between germline ends came to 11 bases. The CDR3 has 15 amino acids. CDR3 sequence reads: CAISESGGPSYEQYV. CDR3 coding DNA: TGTGCCATCAGTGAGAGTGGGGGACCCTCCTACGAGCAGTACGTC.

The chain uses TRBV28 and TRBJ1-6; weak D call: TRBD1 (6 bases). Germline-derived CDR1 and CDR2 are MDHEN and SYDVKM. V lost 5 bases and J lost 6, with 11 bases in between. CDR3 size: 14 residues. The DNA of the CDR3 is TGTGCCAGCAGTGCAGGGGTTACTAATTCACCCCTCCACTTT. It codes for CASSAGVTNSPLHF.

This clonotype was counted a few times. This chain uses TRBV6-2 or TRBV6-3 with TRBJ2-7; 9 nucleotides align to TRBD2. CDR1 and CDR2 from the germline V gene are MNHEY and SVGEGT. V lost 4 bases and J lost 6; bases outside the gene matches: 7. This CDR3 spans 14 amino acids. CDR3 sequence: CASSSSGATGEQYV. Written as DNA, the CDR3 is TGTGCCAGCAGTTCTAGCGGGGCAACGGGCGAGCAGTACGTC.

This clonotype has only a few counts. The chain has TRBV20-1 and TRBJ1-5; D might be TRBD1 (6 bases). Germline values: CDR1 DFQATT, CDR2 SNEGSKA (reference sequence). The CDR3 has 13 amino acids. Trimming left V 4 bases short and J 8 bases short, with 15 bases between. CDR3 in DNA: TGCAGTGCTACCGGGACATTACAAGAGCCCCAGCATTTT. Its protein is CSATGTLQEPQHF.

J is TRBJ2-1 and V is TRBV20-1; tentative D call: TRBD1 (5 bases). Germline V lookup: CDR1 DFQATT, CDR2 SNEGSKA (reference sequence). Trimming removed 3 bases at V and 8 bases at J, with 11 bases between. The CDR3 is 12 residues long. The CDR3 sequence is CSASPRVYEQFF. CDR3 coding DNA: TGCAGTGCTAGCCCCAGGGTGTATGAGCAGTTCTTC.

This clonotype was recorded a few times. The chain couples TRBV12-3 or TRBV12-4 to TRBJ2-6; the D gene is possibly TRBD2 (5 bases). CDR3 size: 14 residues. The V end was cut by 5 bases, the J end by 3 bases, with 8 bases between. The CDR3 protein is CASSPGGGANVLTF. CDR3 bases: TGTGCCAGCAGTCCCGGAGGTGGGGCCAACGTCCTGACTTTC.

The chain combines TRBV30 with TRBJ1-2; D unclear. The CDR3 is 13 amino acids. Trimming removed 2 bases at V and 8 bases at J, with 15 bases between. Germline V lookup: CDR1 GTSNPN, CDR2 SVGIG (reference sequence). CDR3 DNA sequence: TGTGCCTGGAGTTCGCGGCCGCTTTGGGGCTACACCTTC. Translation gives CAWSSRPLWGYTF.

This clonotype has at least ten counts. This sequence joins TRBV9 and TRBJ1-2; D is unclear. V was shortened by 3 bases and J by 2 bases, with 8 bases between the two germline ends. Germline V gives CDR1 SGDLS, CDR2 YYNGEE. The CDR3 has 13 amino acids. The CDR3 DNA sequence: TGTGCCAGCAGCGCCCTGGGGAACTATGGCTACACCTTC. Residues: CASSALGNYGYTF.

This clonotype has just a few counts. The rearrangement uses TRBV7-2 and TRBJ2-1, with no clear D. Germline values: CDR1 SGHTA, CDR2 FQGNSA. V was clipped by 5 bases and J by 0 bases, with 20 bases between them. The CDR3 length is 18 residues. Here the CDR3 DNA reads TGTGCCAGCAGCCCTGTCCCCAGGCAGCTTCGCTCCTACAATGAGCAGTTCTTC. It codes for CASSPVPRQLRSYNEQFF.

The chain links TRBV18 to TRBJ1-4, with unresolved D. Germline values: CDR1 KGHSH, CDR2 LQKENI. V lost 1 base and J 0 bases, leaving 15 bases between the germline ends. This CDR3 comprises 18 residues. CDR3 sequence: CASSPRRRLMTTNEKLFF. CDR3 DNA sequence: TGTGCCAGCTCACCACGCAGACGTCTCATGACAACTAATGAAAAACTGTTTTTT.

In its sample, this clonotype was seen many times. The J gene is TRBJ2-5, the V gene TRBV4-3; no definite D call. From germline, CDR1 is LGHNA and CDR2 YSLEER. V was clipped by 0 bases and J by 0 bases, with 5 bases between them. The length of the CDR3 is 14 residues. CDR3 region: CASSQDHYQETQYF. Written as DNA, the CDR3 is TGCGCCAGCAGCCAAGATCACTACCAAGAGACCCAGTACTTC.

A few counts support this clonotype. The chain uses TRBV5-4 and TRBJ2-3; maybe TRBD2 (6 bases). The V and J ends lost 0 bases and 2 bases respectively, with 13 bases between them. This CDR3 is built from 16 residues. Germline CDR1 SGHNT, CDR2 YYREEE (reference sequence). CDR3 sequence reads: CASSLAAGTYTDTQYF. The CDR3, as DNA: TGTGCCAGCAGCTTGGCGGCGGGGACTTACACAGATACGCAGTATTTT. Combining the CDR3 with reference TRBV5-4 and TRBJ2-3 gives the whole variable domain ETGVTQSPTHLIKTRGQQVTLRCSSQSGHNTVSWYQQALGQGPQFIFQYYREEENGRGNFPPRFSGLQFPNYSSELNVNALELDDSALYLCASSLAAGTYTDTQYFGPGTRLTVL.

This chain joins TRBV5-1 and TRBJ2-7; perhaps TRBD2 as D (6 bases). The CDR3 covers 16 residues. CDR1 and CDR2 (germline): SGHRS, YFSETQ. Trimming stripped 2 bases from V and 2 bases from J, with 17 bases between. CDR3 amino acids: CASSLLGPGGTYEQYF. The CDR3 region has the DNA TGCGCCAGCAGCTTATTAGGGCCTGGGGGGACCTACGAGCAGTACTTC.

This clonotype was recorded a few times. The rearrangement links TRBV6-2 or TRBV6-3 to TRBJ2-5; 9 nucleotides match TRBD2. Per the germline V gene, CDR1 is MNHEY and CDR2 is SVGEGT. V was clipped by 2 bases and J by 7 bases; unmatched bases: 2. CDR3 length: 13 amino acids. Written as DNA, the CDR3 is TGTGCCAGCAGTTACCTGACTAGCGGGACCCAGTACTTC. This encodes CASSYLTSGTQYF.

This clonotype was observed a few times. V and J are TRBV4-3 and TRBJ2-3, with TRBD2 as a possible D gene (6 bases). CDR1 and CDR2 (germline): LGHNA, YSLEER. The V end lost 0 bases, the J end lost 1 base, and 11 bases lay between the germline ends. The CDR3 sequence is 16 residues long. CDR3 sequence: CASSQDAGWGTDTQYF. The CDR3 DNA follows: TGCGCCAGCAGCCAAGATGCGGGGTGGGGCACAGATACGCAGTATTTT.

This clonotype was picked up many times. The chain employs TRBV19 and TRBJ2-2, with D perhaps matching TRBD2 (6 bases). V was clipped by 4 bases and J by 4 bases, with 7 bases between them. The CDR3 contains 13 residues. Germline values: CDR1 LNHDA, CDR2 SQIVND (reference sequence). The CDR3 here is CASSSSGTGELFF. The CDR3 DNA reads TGTGCCAGTAGTAGTAGCGGCACCGGGGAGCTGTTTTTT.

The V and J genes are TRBV10-3 and TRBJ1-4; weak D call: TRBD1 (6 bases). The CDR3 loop spans 13 amino acids. CDR1 ENHRY and CDR2 SYGVKD come from the germline V gene. V shed 3 bases and J shed 4 bases, with 6 bases lying between them. This chain's CDR3 is CAISDRGNEKLFF. DNA of the CDR3: TGTGCCATCAGTGACAGGGGTAATGAAAAACTGTTTTTT.

This clonotype appeared a few times. Written as DNA, the CDR3 is TGTGCCATCAGTGAGTCGTGGGAAAACATTCAGTACTTC. It specifies CAISESWENIQYF. V gene TRBV10-3 combines with J gene TRBJ2-4; D is undetermined. The CDR3 spans 13 residues. The germline CDR1 and CDR2 sequences are ENHRY and SYGVKD. The germline V and J ends were trimmed by 0 bases and 5 bases, with 5 bases remaining between them.

This clonotype has more than one count but fewer than ten. The chain is built from TRBV6-2 or TRBV6-3 and TRBJ2-1; 11 nucleotides line up with TRBD2. The CDR3 extends over 16 amino acids. CDR1 and CDR2 (germline): MNHEY, SVGEGT. V lost 2 bases to trimming and J lost 3 bases; unmatched junction nucleotides: 3. The CDR3 is CASSYSLAGGYNEQFF. CDR3 DNA: TGTGCCAGCAGTTACAGCCTAGCGGGGGGCTACAATGAGCAGTTCTTC.